Below are 26 T cell receptor beta chains sequenced from a single sample in a study of regulatory T cells in long-lasting Graves disease. The time point was: newly diagnosed GD, antithyroid drugs for less than 3 months. From RNA extracted from PBMCs, the TCR library was made. To make TCR beta libraries, researchers used iRepertoire HTBI primers and Arm-PCR of CDR3 regions. MiXCR, applied by TCRdb to the multiplex PCR reads, yields one record per CDR3 protein. The sample records over 450,000 distinct CDR3 sequences, more than 10% being singletons. The same sample was also used in a study of T cells in Graves' hyperthyroidism and ophthalmopathy.

This material consisted of peripheral blood mononuclear cells (PBMCs), taken at new diagnosis, from a patient treated with antithyroid drugs. These receptors all come from a woman between 25 and 40 years old with Graves disease.

Only a few counts were recorded for this clonotype. The chain has TRBV19 and TRBJ1-5; 8 nucleotides match TRBD1. J lost 1 base, V lost 8 bases, and 7 bases had no gene match. Germline V gene sequence: CDR1 LNHDA, CDR2 SQIVND (reference sequence). The CDR3 spans 15 residues. CDR3 DNA: TGTGCCAGTGGGACAGGTGGTTGGAGCAATCAGCCCCAGCATTTT. It codes for CASGTGGWSNQPQHF.

This clonotype was found many times. The chain joins TRBV15 to TRBJ1-1; unclear D gene. Germline loops: CDR1 LNHNV, CDR2 YYDKDF (reference sequence). V gave up 0 bases and J gave up 0 bases, with 5 bases separating them. CDR3 size: 14 residues. CDR3 nucleotides: TGTGCCACCAGCAGAGACAATTTGAACACTGAAGCTTTCTTT. This gives the protein CATSRDNLNTEAFF.

This clonotype was seen repeatedly, ten times or more. The chain employs TRBV20-1 and TRBJ1-1; 7 positions match TRBD1. The germline V gene encodes CDR1 DFQATT and CDR2 SNEGSKA (reference sequence). The CDR3 runs to 13 residues. The ends lost 4 bases at V and 4 bases at J; junction bases unmatched: 6. DNA of the CDR3: TGCAGTGCTACTCGACAGGGAAGCACTGAAGCTTTCTTT. As protein: CSATRQGSTEAFF.

This clonotype was seen a handful of times. The chain has TRBV7-9 and TRBJ2-7; TRBD1 matches at 7 bases. Losses at the gene ends were 4 bases for V and 5 bases for J; bases not matched to a gene: 14. This CDR3 region has 16 residues. The germline CDR1 and CDR2 sequences are SEHNR and FQNEAQ (reference sequence). The CDR3 loop reads CASSSVDRADRDEQYF. The CDR3 coding sequence is TGTGCCAGCAGCTCTGTCGACAGGGCCGATAGAGACGAGCAGTACTTC.

This clonotype was observed at least ten times. This rearrangement joins TRBV12-3 or TRBV12-4 to TRBJ2-7; TRBD2 might be the D (6 bases). The V and J ends lost 4 bases and 0 bases respectively, with 7 bases between them. The CDR3 runs to 13 residues. Here the CDR3 reads CASSWRDSYEQYF. The CDR3 nucleotides are TGTGCCAGCAGTTGGCGGGACTCCTACGAGCAGTACTTC.

The rearrangement links TRBV3-1 to TRBJ2-7; D gene unclear. Looked up from germline, CDR1 is LGHDT and CDR2 is YNNKEL (reference sequence). The CDR3 is 14 amino acids. The V end was cut by 4 bases, the J end by 7 bases, with 17 bases between. The CDR3 sequence: CASSPPTPFEEQYF. The CDR3 region has the DNA TGTGCCAGCAGCCCCCCCACCCCCTTTGAAGAGCAGTACTTC.

This clonotype was seen many times. The chain couples TRBV12-3 or TRBV12-4 to TRBJ2-1; D is possibly TRBD1 or TRBD2 (5 bases each). V lost 8 bases and J 1 base, leaving 15 bases between the germline ends. CDR3 size: 15 residues. CDR3 sequence reads: CASVYGTPSYNEQFF. CDR3 nucleotide sequence: TGTGCCAGCGTCTACGGGACGCCTTCCTACAATGAGCAGTTCTTC.

This clonotype was observed many times. The V gene is TRBV9, the J gene TRBJ1-1; 7 nucleotides agree with TRBD1. This CDR3 region has 13 residues. Germline V gives CDR1 SGDLS, CDR2 YYNGEE. The V gene end was trimmed by 4 bases and the J gene end by 5 bases; junction bases not matched to a gene: 5. Written as DNA, the CDR3 is TGTGCCAGCAGCCGACAGGGTGGGACTGAAGCTTTCTTT. Amino acid sequence: CASSRQGGTEAFF.

The rearrangement links TRBV18 to TRBJ2-1; D is unclear. Germline CDR1 KGHSH, CDR2 LQKENI. Trimming cost V 4 bases and J 8 bases, with 9 bases left between them. The CDR3 totals 12 residues. The CDR3, as DNA: TGTGCCAGCTCACGCCTCGGAGATGAGCAGTTCTTC. Translated: CASSRLGDEQFF.

The table lists this clonotype with many counts. The chain has TRBV18 and TRBJ2-4; either TRBD1 or TRBD2 may supply D (5 bases each). The V gene lost 1 base and the J gene lost 1 base, with 14 bases spanning the gap. This CDR3 is 17 amino acids long. In germline, CDR1 is KGHSH, CDR2 LQKENI. The CDR3 here is CASSPRAAREAKNIQYF. In DNA form, the CDR3 reads TGTGCCAGCTCACCACGGGCTGCCAGGGAGGCCAAAAACATTCAGTACTTC.

The V call is TRBV4-1, the J call TRBJ1-2; the D gene is possibly TRBD1 (6 bases). The V gene's germline CDR1 is MGHRA and CDR2 YSYEKL. The CDR3 runs to 16 residues. V dropped 3 bases and J dropped 3 bases, with 17 bases sitting between them. The CDR3 here is CASSHPYRDRDYGYTF. CDR3 DNA: TGCGCCAGCAGCCACCCGTACAGGGATCGCGACTATGGCTACACCTTC.

This clonotype has a count of ten or more. The chain has TRBV29-1 and TRBJ2-2, with D uncertain. Germline lookup yields CDR1 SQVTM and CDR2 ANQGSEA. The CDR3 has 12 residues. V was shortened by 0 bases and J by 8 bases, with 7 bases between the two germline ends. In DNA form, the CDR3 reads TGCAGCGTTGAAGATTTTTCGGGGGAGCTGTTTTTT. As protein: CSVEDFSGELFF.

This chain joins TRBV7-3 and TRBJ2-3; 8 bases fit TRBD2. The CDR3 is 19 residues long. Germline CDR1 and CDR2: SGHTA and FQGTGA. After removal of 2 bases from V and 2 bases from J, the junction contained 15 bases not matched to a gene. CDR3 DNA: TGTGCCAGCAGCTTATATCCTATAGGGACTAGAATATCCACAGATACGCAGTATTTT. Protein sequence: CASSLYPIGTRISTDTQYF.

This clonotype was observed a few times. The chain links TRBV28 to TRBJ1-4, with D hard to call. The V and J ends lost 3 bases and 4 bases respectively, with 12 bases between them. Per germline, CDR1 MDHEN and CDR2 SYDVKM. The CDR3 is 15 residues long. The CDR3, as DNA: TGTGCCAGCAGTTTTGGCACAGCATTTAATGAAAAACTGTTTTTT. It codes for CASSFGTAFNEKLFF.

About this clonotype itself: A read error may account for a junction end that differs from germline. The genes are TRBV6-2 or TRBV6-3 and TRBJ2-1; D possibly matches TRBD1 or TRBD2 (5 bases each). From germline, CDR1 is MNHEY and CDR2 SVGEGT. This CDR3 region has 14 residues. The DNA of the CDR3 is TGTGCCGGCAGTTACGGGGCCTCCTACAATGAGCAGTTCTTC. Protein sequence: CAGSYGASYNEQFF.

The rearrangement joins TRBV6-1 to TRBJ2-1, with 8 bases lining up with TRBD1. The end of the DNA is better explained by TRBJ2-5, so the J call may be wrong. The CDR3 length is 15 residues. Per the germline V gene, CDR1 is MNHNS and CDR2 is SASEGT. This chain's CDR3 is CASRTTDRGGETQYF. The DNA of the CDR3 is TGTGCCAGCAGAACAACCGACAGGGGTGGCGAGACCCAGTACTTC.

This clonotype was seen many times. This chain joins TRBV4-3 and TRBJ1-4; perhaps TRBD1 as D (6 bases). Germline V gives CDR1 LGHNA, CDR2 YSLEER. The CDR3 is 18 amino acids. Trimming stripped 3 bases from V and 7 bases from J, with 24 bases between. The CDR3 DNA reads as TGCGCCAGCAGCCACGATCCGGGACACCGGCCTTTCGGTGAAAAACTGTTTTTT. Amino acid sequence: CASSHDPGHRPFGEKLFF.

V usage is TRBV30 and J usage is TRBJ1-1; TRBD1 matches 7 bases. V was clipped by 0 bases and J by 0 bases; unmatched bases: 7. This CDR3 spans 16 amino acids. Germline-derived CDR1 and CDR2 are GTSNPN and SVGIG (reference sequence). The DNA for the CDR3 is TGTGCCTGGAGTGTACCTCCCGGGACAGTGAACACTGAAGCTTTCTTT. Translation: CAWSVPPGTVNTEAFF. Based on the CDR3 plus reference TRBV30 and TRBJ1-1, the full variable domain is SQTIHQWPATLVQPVGSPLSLECTVEGTSNPNLYWYRQAAGRGLQLLFYSVGIGQISSEVPQNLSASRPQDRQFILSSKKLLLSDSGFYLCAWSVPPGTVNTEAFFGQGTRLTVV.

This clonotype was detected a few times. The chain links TRBV12-3 or TRBV12-4 to TRBJ2-5, with a weak D call TRBD2 (7 bases). The V end lost 6 bases, the J end lost 5 bases, and 22 bases lay between the germline ends. This CDR3 has 16 residues. Written as DNA, the CDR3 is TGTGCCAGCAGCCTTGGAGGGGGGAGGGTGCGGGAGACCCAGTACTTC. Its protein is CASSLGGGRVRETQYF.

This clonotype has a count of ten or more. CDR3 in DNA: TGTGCCAGCTCACCAGAACAGGGGGCCGGTACGCAGTATTTT. Translating gives CASSPEQGAGTQYF. The gene calls are TRBV18 and TRBJ2-3; TRBD1 matches at 9 bases. Germline lookup yields CDR1 KGHSH and CDR2 LQKENI. The CDR3 has 14 amino acids. V lost 2 bases to trimming and J lost 8 bases; unmatched junction nucleotides: 5.

This clonotype was seen at least ten times. This rearrangement joins TRBV27 to TRBJ1-6, with 8 bases matching TRBD1. The CDR3 extends over 17 amino acids. From germline, CDR1 is MNHEY and CDR2 SMNVEV (reference sequence). V shed 8 bases, J shed 7 bases, and the junction held 16 bases outside the gene matches. The DNA of the CDR3 is TGTGCCAGCCGAACCACCCCCTATCGACAGGGGAATTCACCCCTCCACTTT. It translates to CASRTTPYRQGNSPLHF.

At least ten counts were recorded for this clonotype. The V gene is TRBV6-1, the J gene TRBJ1-5; unclear D gene. In germline, CDR1 is MNHNS, CDR2 SASEGT. The germline V and J ends were trimmed by 7 bases and 2 bases, with 15 bases remaining between them. CDR3 length: 15 amino acids. The CDR3 loop reads CASTRTAGGNQPQHF. The CDR3 DNA reads as TGTGCCAGCACTCGAACCGCAGGAGGCAATCAGCCCCAGCATTTT.

This clonotype was counted a few times. The rearrangement uses TRBV18 and TRBJ2-3, with D possibly matching TRBD1 (5 bases). Looked up from germline, CDR1 is KGHSH and CDR2 is LQKENI. The CDR3 totals 14 residues. Trimming removed 2 bases at V and 2 bases at J, with 8 bases between. CDR3 sequence reads: CASSPTGATDTQYF. CDR3 in DNA: TGTGCCAGCTCACCAACAGGAGCCACAGATACGCAGTATTTT.

At least ten counts were recorded for this clonotype. The chain uses TRBV6-1 and TRBJ2-3; 9 positions agree with TRBD2. Germline V gene data show CDR1 as MNHNS and CDR2 as SASEGT. This CDR3 region has 15 residues. V was pared by 5 bases and J by 14 bases, with 17 bases of the junction left unmatched. CDR3 coding DNA: TGTGCCAGCAGTCCCCTGGCGGGAGGGCCAACTTTAATGTATTTT. Its protein product is CASSPLAGGPTLMYF.

This clonotype was observed at least ten times. This chain connects TRBV15 to TRBJ2-1; TRBD2 matches 10 bases. CDR1 is LNHNV, CDR2 YYDKDF, per germline (reference sequence). J was trimmed by 10 bases and V by 2 bases; bases with no gene match: 2. The CDR3 is made up of 13 amino acids. CDR3 coding DNA: TGTGCCACCAGCAGACTAGCGGGAGACGAGCAGTTCTTC. It translates to CATSRLAGDEQFF.

This clonotype was observed at least ten times. This chain uses TRBV7-8 with TRBJ1-6; D not resolved. The CDR3 has 16 amino acids. V lost 2 bases, J lost 7 bases, and 15 bases lay in between. Germline V gene data show CDR1 as SGHVS and CDR2 as FQNEAQ. CDR3 nucleotide sequence: TGTGCCAGCAGCTTATTCCAGCCGAATAAGAATTCACCCCTCCACTTT. Translation gives CASSLFQPNKNSPLHF.